These 22 T cell receptor beta chains were all obtained from the same sample, sequenced in a study of blood T cells in healthy people across ages. A second PCR of 7 to 11 cycles used a sample-barcoded 5' primer and a J-beta primer mix. TCRdb analysed the 5' RACE reads with MiXCR anew, one entry per CDR3 protein. The sample has some 710,000 distinct CDR3 sequences, about 45% seen once. Sequenced: blood. Receptor source: a man at least 80 years old in good health.

This clonotype was picked up many times. The chain joins TRBV14 to TRBJ2-7, with D maybe TRBD2 (6 bases). V lost 6 bases and J 1 base, leaving 10 bases between the germline ends. The CDR3 is made up of 13 amino acids. Germline CDR1 SGHDN, CDR2 FVKESK. The CDR3 DNA is TGTGCCAGCAGTGCCCTAGCGTCCTACGAGCAGTACTTC. Amino acids: CASSALASYEQYF.

V is TRBV7-2 and J is TRBJ2-1; tentative D call: TRBD2 (7 bases). The CDR3 length is 15 residues. Germline CDR1 reads SGHTA; CDR2 reads FQGNSA. V was clipped by 4 bases and J by 0 bases, with 10 bases between them. CDR3 DNA: TGTGCCAGCAGCTCGGGGGGCATCTCCTACAATGAGCAGTTCTTC. Protein product: CASSSGGISYNEQFF. Based on the CDR3 plus reference TRBV7-2 and TRBJ2-1, the full variable domain is GAGVSQSPSNKVTEKGKDVELRCDPISGHTALYWYRQSLGQGLEFLIYFQGNSAPDKSGLPSDRFSAERTGGSVSTLTIQRTQQEDSAVYLCASSSGGISYNEQFFGPGTRLTVL.

The gene calls are TRBV29-1 and TRBJ2-7, with D perhaps assigned TRBD1 or TRBD2 (5 bases each). Germline V gives CDR1 SQVTM, CDR2 ANQGSEA. This CDR3 region has 15 residues. The V end was cut by 2 bases, the J end by 0 bases, with 14 bases between. CDR3 in amino acids: CSVELEDKASYEQYF. The CDR3 DNA is TGCAGCGTTGAATTGGAGGACAAGGCCTCCTACGAGCAGTACTTC.

This clonotype has just a few counts. The chain links TRBV10-1 to TRBJ2-3; D is ambiguous. V lost 3 bases and J 0 bases, leaving 7 bases between the germline ends. This CDR3 has 14 residues. Germline V gene lookup returns CDR1 WNHNN and CDR2 SYGVQD (reference sequence). The CDR3 DNA reads as TGCGCCAGCAGTGACCCCACTAGCACAGATACGCAGTATTTT. Translated, it gives CASSDPTSTDTQYF.

CDR3 amino acids: CSASPGLGTGEQYF. The CDR3 bases are TGCAGTGCTAGTCCGGGACTAGGAACTGGCGAGCAGTACTTC. The genes are TRBV20-1 and TRBJ2-7; 8 nucleotides align to TRBD2. The CDR3 has 14 amino acids. With 3 bases clipped from V and 6 bases from J, the junction kept 10 bases outside the gene matches. Looked up from germline, CDR1 is DFQATT and CDR2 is SNEGSKA (reference sequence).

The rearrangement joins TRBV7-2 to TRBJ2-3; 8 positions agree with TRBD2. The CDR3 runs to 15 residues. Germline CDR1 and CDR2: SGHTA and FQGNSA. V trimming: 5 bases; J trimming: 2 bases; junction bases outside the gene matches: 6. DNA of the CDR3: TGTGCCAGCAGCCCCCAGCGGGGGCTCACAGATACGCAGTATTTT. It yields the protein CASSPQRGLTDTQYF.

With respect to this clonotype: It may be a read error: a sequence one base away is much more abundant. The V and J genes are TRBV12-3 or TRBV12-4 and TRBJ2-5, with 8 bases that match TRBD2. This CDR3 spans 15 amino acids. The ends lost 3 bases at V and 11 bases at J; junction bases unmatched: 14. CDR3 nucleotides: TGTGCCAGCAGTTTGACAGCGGGAGCGCTCGGCAAGCAGTACTTC. Protein sequence: CASSLTAGALGKQYF.

In its sample, this clonotype was seen a few times. The DNA for the CDR3 is TGCAGCGTCCTAGGACGGCCAACTAATGAAAAACTGTTTTTT. The encoded protein is CSVLGRPTNEKLFF. The V call is TRBV29-1, the J call TRBJ1-4, with D uncertain. Germline V lookup: CDR1 SQVTM, CDR2 ANQGSEA. V lost 6 bases to trimming and J lost 0 bases, with 11 bases between them. CDR3 size: 14 residues.

In this sample, this clonotype turned up a few times. This chain joins TRBV11-3 and TRBJ2-5; D is unresolved. There are 13 residues in the CDR3. Germline CDR1 is SGHNT and CDR2 is YENEEA. Trimming left V 3 bases short and J 4 bases short, with 9 bases between. DNA of the CDR3: TGTGCCAGCAGCTTTGGTAGTGGAGAGACCCAGTACTTC. Translated: CASSFGSGETQYF.

The rearrangement joins TRBV7-2 to TRBJ2-1, with D possibly TRBD2 on 5 matching bases. The DNA end is a closer match to TRBJ2-7, so the J assignment may be wrong. CDR1 and CDR2 from the germline V gene are SGHTA and FQGNSA. This CDR3 spans 14 amino acids. CDR3: CASSVGLLVYEQYF. DNA of the CDR3: TGTGCCAGCAGCGTAGGACTTTTAGTTTACGAGCAGTACTTC.

This clonotype occurred a few times. A much larger clonotype is one base distant, so this may be a read error. The chain combines TRBV24-1 with TRBJ2-1; 13 nucleotides match TRBD2. V trimming: 6 bases; J trimming: 7 bases; junction bases outside the gene matches: 11. The CDR3 runs to 17 residues. CDR1 is KGHDR and CDR2 is SFDVKD in the germline V gene. The CDR3 sequence: CATSNSRLAGGRNEQFF. The CDR3 DNA follows: TGTGCCACCAGTAATTCCCGACTAGCGGGAGGACGGAATGAGCAGTTCTTC.

This sequence joins TRBV18 and TRBJ2-2, with D perhaps matching TRBD1 or TRBD2 (10 bases each). The length of the CDR3 is 20 residues. The germline CDR1 and CDR2 sequences are KGHSH and LQKENI. Trimming stripped 2 bases from V and 6 bases from J, with 28 bases between. Written as DNA, the CDR3 is TGTGCCAGCTCACCAACTCCGGGACAGGGGACTAGCGAGTATGCCGGGGAGCTGTTTTTT. Its translation: CASSPTPGQGTSEYAGELFF.

The count of this clonotype is one. The chain recombines TRBV19 with TRBJ2-3, with TRBD2 matching over 12 bases. Unmatched junction bases numbered 5, after V lost 3 bases and J lost 4 bases. The germline gives CDR1 LNHDA, CDR2 SQIVND (reference sequence). This CDR3 spans 16 amino acids. In nucleotides, the CDR3 is TGTGCCAGTAGTATTATGACTAGCGGGAGCGCAGATACGCAGTATTTT. Translating it yields CASSIMTSGSADTQYF.

This clonotype was counted many times. The chain combines TRBV3-1 with TRBJ2-1; 9 bases agree with TRBD2. The CDR3 consists of 15 residues. Germline lookup yields CDR1 LGHDT and CDR2 YNNKEL (reference sequence). After removal of 3 bases from V and 6 bases from J, the junction contained 6 bases not matched to a gene. This CDR3 reads CASSHTPTSGNEQFF. Written as DNA, the CDR3 is TGTGCCAGCAGCCACACACCGACTAGCGGCAATGAGCAGTTCTTC.

The rearrangement joins TRBV7-2 to TRBJ1-1; 9 bases are a match to TRBD1. In germline, CDR1 is SGHTA, CDR2 FQGNSA. The CDR3 is made up of 15 amino acids. J was trimmed by 6 bases and V by 5 bases; bases with no gene match: 10. CDR3 bases: TGTGCCAGCAGCCCAGACAGGGGGTACGGGGCTGAAGCTTTCTTT. This translates into CASSPDRGYGAEAFF.

V and J are TRBV21-1 and TRBJ2-7. TRBV21-1 is a known pseudogene. The CDR3 runs to 14 residues. CDR3 in DNA: TGTGCCAGCAGCTTTTCGGACGGATCCTACGAGCAGTACTTC. Amino acids: CASSFSDGSYEQYF.

This clonotype has only one observation. The rearrangement uses TRBV27 and TRBJ1-4, with unresolved D. The CDR3 is 13 residues long. V was clipped by 5 bases and J by 5 bases, with 9 bases between them. Per the germline V gene, CDR1 is MNHEY and CDR2 is SMNVEV (reference sequence). This CDR3 is CASSGQRNEKLFF. CDR3 bases: TGTGCCAGCAGTGGCCAGAGAAATGAAAAACTGTTTTTT.

This chain connects TRBV7-2 to TRBJ1-6, with D possibly being TRBD1 (6 bases). This CDR3 is built from 16 residues. The germline CDR1 and CDR2 sequences are SGHTA and FQGNSA. Trimming left V 1 base short and J 10 bases short, with 17 bases between. CDR3: CASSLVPAGEGSPLHF. Here the CDR3 DNA reads TGTGCCAGCAGCTTAGTTCCGGCAGGGGAGGGATCACCCCTCCACTTT.

On this clonotype itself: The junction differs from germline at one of its ends, possibly a read error. The chain is built from TRBV20-1 and TRBJ2-7; weak D call: TRBD2 (6 bases). Germline CDR1 DFQATT, CDR2 SNEGSKA (reference sequence). The CDR3 runs to 16 residues. The CDR3 DNA sequence: TGCAGTGTTAGACCTTCCGGGACTCTCGGGATCAACGAGCAGTACTTC. This codes for CSVRPSGTLGINEQYF.

This clonotype showed up just a few times. The gene calls are TRBV20-1 and TRBJ2-4; TRBD2 matches 12 bases. The CDR3 spans 18 residues. V lost 0 bases and J lost 2; bases outside the gene matches: 8. CDR1 is DFQATT, CDR2 SNEGSKA, per germline (reference sequence). The chain's CDR3 is CSARDRLAGAGSKNIQYF. CDR3 nucleotide sequence: TGCAGTGCTAGAGATCGACTAGCGGGAGCCGGGTCCAAAAACATTCAGTACTTC.

Only a few counts were recorded for this clonotype. The V and J genes are TRBV2 and TRBJ2-1, with D possibly being TRBD2 (6 bases). Looked up from germline, CDR1 is SNHLY and CDR2 is FYNNEI. The CDR3 is 14 residues long. V was clipped by 6 bases and J by 4 bases, with 13 bases between them. The chain's CDR3 is CASRVTGLYNEQFF. For the CDR3, the DNA is TGTGCCAGCAGGGTAACGGGACTTTACAATGAGCAGTTCTTC.

In its sample, this clonotype was seen many times. The chain joins TRBV4-2 to TRBJ2-7; D might be TRBD1 (5 bases). The CDR3 contains 15 residues. Germline assignment: CDR1 LGHNA and CDR2 YNFKEQ. V lost 0 bases and J 5 bases, leaving 14 bases between the germline ends. CDR3 residues: CASSQDYFLGDEQYF. DNA of the CDR3: TGTGCCAGCAGCCAAGATTACTTCTTAGGGGACGAGCAGTACTTC.